This T cell receptor (beta chain) was recovered during a study of T cell clonality in common variable immunodeficiency. Findings and limits, study-wide: Reportedly, TCR beta sequences from common variable immunodeficiency showed fewer deletions and N-nucleotide insertions. TCRbeta clonality was increased in CVID versus healthy controls.

This clone turned up a few times. Antigen unknown. The read gets to within 3 residues of the CDR3 end, and the germline J gene fills in the rest. Libraries were prepared by immunoSEQ multiplex PCR; TCRdb keeps only in-frame clonotypes and omits some of them. The counts give around 30,000 clones, none of them seen only once; just over 3% is held by the top ten. Per the germline V gene, CDR1 is PRHDT and CDR2 is FYEKMQ (reference sequence). Trimming removed 0 bases at V and 3 bases at J, with 12 bases between. This CDR3 is 16 amino acids long. Reduced serum IgG, IgA and/or IgM plus specific antibody deficiency defined CVID. Replacement immunoglobulin had been given to every CVID subject for at least one year. CVID subjects were neither ill nor on immunomodulatory or immunosuppressive medication at sampling.

The specimen was peripheral blood mononuclear cells. This clonotype was obtained from a human donor with common variable immunodeficiency. The genes are TRBV13 and TRBJ2-1; D unresolved. CDR3 region: CASSLGQELFYNEQFF. The DNA read from the CDR3 is TGTGCCAGCAGCTTAGGGCAGGAGCTCTTCTACAATGAG.